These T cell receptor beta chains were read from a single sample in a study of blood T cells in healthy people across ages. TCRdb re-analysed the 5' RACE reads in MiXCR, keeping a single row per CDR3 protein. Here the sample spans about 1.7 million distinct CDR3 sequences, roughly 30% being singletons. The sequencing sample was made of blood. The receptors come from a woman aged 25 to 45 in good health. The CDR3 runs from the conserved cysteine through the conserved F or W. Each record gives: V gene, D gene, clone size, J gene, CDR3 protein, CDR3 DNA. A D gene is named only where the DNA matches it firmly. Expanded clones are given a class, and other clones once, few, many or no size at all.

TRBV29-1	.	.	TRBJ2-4	CSVFFNEQYF	TGCAGCGTTTTTTTCAATGAGCAGTACTTC
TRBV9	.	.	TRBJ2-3	CASSARASGTDTQYF	TGTGCCAGCAGCGCGAGGGCTAGCGGCACAGATACGCAGTATTTT
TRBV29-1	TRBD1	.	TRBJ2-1	CSVAQGAVNEQFF	TGCAGCGTAGCACAGGGGGCAGTCAATGAGCAGTTCTTC
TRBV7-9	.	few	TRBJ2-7	CASSSFRGLFYEQYF	TGTGCCAGCAGCTCATTCCGGGGTTTATTCTACGAGCAGTACTTC
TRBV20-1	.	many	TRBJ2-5	CSARATGRETQYF	TGCAGTGCTAGAGCGACGGGGAGAGAGACCCAGTACTTC
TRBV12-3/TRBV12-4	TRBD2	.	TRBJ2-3	CASGNSGRRTDTQYF	TGTGCCAGTGGTAATAGCGGGAGGCGCACAGATACGCAGTATTTT
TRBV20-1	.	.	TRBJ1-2	CSAREDGRPRHGYTF	TGCAGTGCCAGGGAGGATGGGCGCCCTCGGCATGGCTACACCTTC
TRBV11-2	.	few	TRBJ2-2	CASSFDLNAGELFF	TGTGCCAGCAGCTTCGACCTCAACGCCGGGGAGCTGTTTTTT
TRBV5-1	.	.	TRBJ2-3	CASSFGTALGTDTQYF	TGCGCCAGCAGCTTCGGGACTGCCCTTGGGACAGATACGCAGTATTTT
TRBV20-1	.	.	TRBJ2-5	CSARGFWTEETQYF	TGCAGTGCTAGAGGTTTTTGGACAGAAGAGACCCAGTACTTC
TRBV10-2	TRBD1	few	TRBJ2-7	CASRLTGGVEQYF	TGCGCCAGCAGGTTAACAGGGGGAGTCGAGCAGTACTTC
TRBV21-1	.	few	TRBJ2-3	CASSSIRPRPDSTDTQYF	TGTGCCAGCTCCTCCATCCGGCCACGGCCGGATAGCACAGATACGCAGTATTTT
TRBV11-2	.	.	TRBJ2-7	CASSLERPRQYF	TGTGCCAGCAGCTTAGAGCGCCCGAGGCAGTACTTC
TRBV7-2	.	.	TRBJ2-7	CASSTDGLSYEQYF	TGTGCCAGCAGCACCGACGGACTCTCCTACGAGCAGTACTTC
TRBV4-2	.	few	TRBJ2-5	CASSQDWGSGDVQETQYF	TGTGCCAGCAGCCAAGATTGGGGTTCGGGAGACGTCCAAGAGACCCAGTACTTC
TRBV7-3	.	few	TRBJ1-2	CASSSKAGVYGYTF	TGTGCCAGCAGCTCGAAGGCAGGGGTCTATGGCTACACCTTC
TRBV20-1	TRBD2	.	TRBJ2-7	CSGVRGGAEYEQYF	TGCAGTGGGGTCCGCGGGGGGGCGGAGTACGAGCAGTACTTC
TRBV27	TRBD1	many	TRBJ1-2	CASQGTGQANYGYTF	TGTGCCAGCCAGGGGACAGGACAAGCTAACTATGGCTACACCTTC
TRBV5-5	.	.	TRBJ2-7	CASSLGPRYSYEQYF	TGTGCCAGCAGCTTGGGCCCCCGTTACTCCTACGAGCAGTACTTC
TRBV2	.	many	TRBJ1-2	CASSGTGRGYTF	TGTGCCAGCAGCGGGACTGGTAGAGGCTACACCTTC
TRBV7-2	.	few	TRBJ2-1	CASSLAAASNEQFF	TGTGCCAGCAGCTTAGCGGCGGCGTCCAATGAGCAGTTCTTC
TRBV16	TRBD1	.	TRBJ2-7	CASSLGTGHRYEQYF	TGTGCCAGCAGCCTTGGGACAGGGCATAGGTACGAGCAGTACTTC
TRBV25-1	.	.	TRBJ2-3	CAGNSASESTDTQYF	TGTGCCGGCAACTCCGCTAGCGAAAGCACAGATACGCAGTATTTT
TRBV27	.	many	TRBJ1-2	CASSSPRSNYGYTF	TGTGCCAGCAGTTCGCCACGGTCGAACTATGGCTACACCTTC
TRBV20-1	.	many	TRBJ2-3	CSALDLTDTQYF	TGCAGTGCTTTGGACTTAACAGATACGCAGTATTTT
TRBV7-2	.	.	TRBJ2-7	CASSPGVGWGAGYEQYF	TGTGCCAGCAGCCCCGGTGTGGGGTGGGGGGCGGGCTACGAGCAGTACTTC
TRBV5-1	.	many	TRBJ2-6	CASRTGDSSGANVLTF	TGCGCCAGCAGAACGGGGGACAGCTCTGGGGCCAACGTCCTGACTTTC
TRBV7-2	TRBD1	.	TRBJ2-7	CASSLAPGQGSNEQYF	TGTGCCAGCAGCTTAGCGCCAGGACAGGGTTCTAACGAGCAGTACTTC
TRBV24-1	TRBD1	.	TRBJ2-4	CATSDSGTGSTGEQYF	TGTGCCACCAGTGATTCGGGGACAGGGTCGACGGGTGAGCAGTACTTC
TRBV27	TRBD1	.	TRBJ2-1	CASSFQIRTGGTYNEQFF	TGTGCCAGCAGTTTCCAGATTAGGACAGGGGGCACCTACAATGAGCAGTTCTTC
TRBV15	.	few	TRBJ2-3	CATSRDTRIDTQYF	TGTGCCACCAGCAGAGATACCCGCATAGATACGCAGTATTTT
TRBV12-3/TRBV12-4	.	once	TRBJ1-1	CASSLIVLNTVAFF	TGTGCCAGCAGTTTAATAGTGTTGAACACTGTAGCTTTCTTT
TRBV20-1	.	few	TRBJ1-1	CSALGPAGTEAFF	TGCAGTGCTCTGGGCCCCGCGGGAACTGAAGCTTTCTTT
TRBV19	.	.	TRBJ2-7	CASSIAIAVEQYF	TGTGCCAGTAGTATAGCGATAGCCGTCGAGCAGTACTTC
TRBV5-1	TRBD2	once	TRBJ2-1	CASSWARGAYNEQFF	TGCGCCAGCAGCTGGGCGCGGGGGGCCTACAATGAGCAGTTCTTC
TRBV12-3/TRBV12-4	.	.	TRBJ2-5	CASSRLGSVGTQYF	TGTGCCAGCAGCCGCTTGGGGAGCGTGGGGACCCAGTACTTC
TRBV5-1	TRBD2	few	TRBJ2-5	CASSLRTSGVQETQYF	TGCGCCAGCAGCCTCCGGACTAGCGGGGTACAAGAGACCCAGTACTTC
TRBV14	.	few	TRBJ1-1	CASSQYLGIRGYNTEAFF	TGTGCCAGCAGCCAGTACCTGGGAATCAGGGGATATAACACTGAAGCTTTCTTT
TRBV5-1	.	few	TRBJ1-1	CASSRTPGTEAFF	TGCGCCAGCAGCCGGACCCCGGGCACTGAAGCTTTCTTT
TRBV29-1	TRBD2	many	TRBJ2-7	CSVEGGSESEQYF	TGCAGCGTTGAAGGCGGGAGCGAAAGCGAGCAGTACTTC
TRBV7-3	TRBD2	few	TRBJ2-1	CASSPRIGSGGPFEQFF	TGTGCCAGCAGCCCCCGGATTGGGAGCGGGGGGCCCTTTGAGCAGTTCTTC
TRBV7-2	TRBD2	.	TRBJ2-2	CASSLSAGVSTGELFF	TGTGCCAGCAGCTTAAGCGCGGGAGTGTCGACCGGGGAGCTGTTTTTT
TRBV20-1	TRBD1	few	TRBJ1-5	CSASTGVANQPQHF	TGCAGTGCTTCAACAGGGGTTGCCAATCAGCCCCAGCATTTT
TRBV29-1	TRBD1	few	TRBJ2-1	CSVRDRRESEQFF	TGCAGCGTCCGGGACAGGAGGGAGAGTGAGCAGTTCTTC
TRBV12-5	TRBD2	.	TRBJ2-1	CAMGEETGGHEQFF	TGTGCCATGGGGGAAGAGACGGGAGGACATGAGCAGTTCTTC
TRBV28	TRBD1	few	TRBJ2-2	CASSLYRTGALPGELFF	TGTGCCAGCAGTTTATATCGGACAGGGGCTCTCCCCGGGGAGCTGTTTTTT
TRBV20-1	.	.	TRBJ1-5	CSAEPGFNQPQHF	TGCAGTGCTGAACCAGGATTTAATCAGCCCCAGCATTTT
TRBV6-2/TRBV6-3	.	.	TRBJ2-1	CASSWGPENEQFF	TGTGCCAGCAGTTGGGGACCTGAAAATGAGCAGTTCTTC
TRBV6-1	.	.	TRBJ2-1	CASSEVKIRRSEQFF	TGTGCCAGCAGTGAAGTTAAAATTAGGAGGAGTGAGCAGTTCTTC
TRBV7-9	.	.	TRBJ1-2	CASRAAGSDYGYTF	TGTGCCAGCAGGGCCGCCGGCTCAGACTATGGCTACACCTTC